This T cell receptor beta chain was identified in a study of human T cells and chemical hapten exposure. Study-wide background: Among samples, TCR yields varied mainly because of small differences in pooled library volume.

Time point: patch test 2, 6 weeks after DPC sensitization. Treatment described: therapeutic diphenylcyclopropenone sensitization with weekly scalp DPC. This clonotype occurred many times. The CDR3 sequence is 17 residues long. V shed 1 base and J shed 2 bases, with 18 bases lying between them. CDR1 and CDR2 from the germline V gene are MNHEY and SVGEGT. The library gave individual cDNA molecules unique molecular identifiers. How the authors handled the data: There were a median of approximately 96,000 TCRs per sample, with a range from roughly 20,000 to 700,000. Via MiXCR, TCRdb re-called the RACE reads, giving one row per CDR3 protein. The V and J calls come from TCRdb's annotation, not from the publication. In the table there are 90,000 to 110,000 distinct CDR3 sequences, roughly 9% of which are singletons.

This clonotype originated in a woman aged 40-49 years with alopecia areata. Some clones in this sample may be carry-over from other donors' samples. This specimen was whole blood, taken in connection with sensitization to the hapten diphenylcyclopropenone (DPC). The chain links TRBV6-2 or TRBV6-3 to TRBJ2-7, with D hard to call. The CDR3 sequence is CASSYFPDRGRPYEQYF. As DNA, the CDR3 is TGTGCCAGCAGTTACTTTCCAGACCGCGGCAGACCCTACGAGCAGTACTTC.